The 4 T cell receptor beta chains below all came from one sample that was sequenced in a study of blood T cell repertoires in COVID-19 (TCRdb year 2020). Library construction relied on the immunoSEQ multiplex PCR assay. What TCRdb holds here is the immuneACCESS table cut down to in-frame rearrangements. Part of the clones is not present; checked against another copy, under half of the missing clones reflect an unresolved V gene, and the others are unexplained. For this sample the table gives about 90,000 clones, of which 75% to 90% were detected only once. The top ten constitute 1.7% of the sample. Material: peripheral blood. The receptors shown here come from an older man with acute or convalescent COVID-19.

This sequence joins TRBV5-8 and TRBJ1-5; 7 bases align to TRBD1. CDR3 size: 16 residues. The junction had 13 bases not matched to a gene; V was cut back by 1 base and J by 9 bases. Germline V lookup: CDR1 SGHTS, CDR2 YDEGEE. The CDR3 spells CASSLSGGTSTRPQHF. DNA of the CDR3: TGTGCCAGCAGCTTGTCAGGGGGGACATCAACCCGGCCCCAGCATTTT.

The V gene is TRBV11-3, the J gene TRBJ2-3; D perhaps matches TRBD2 (6 bases). V shed 3 bases and J shed 5 bases, with 12 bases lying between them. Germline-derived CDR1 and CDR2 are SGHNT and YENEEA. The CDR3 has 14 amino acids. CDR3: CASSLRGQGDTQYF. CDR3 nucleotides: TGTGCCAGCAGCTTGCGGGGCCAGGGAGATACGCAGTATTTT. The full variable domain, completed using reference TRBV11-3 and TRBJ2-3, is EAGVVQSPRYKIIEKKQPVAFWCNPISGHNTLYWYLQNLGQGPELLIRYENEEAVDDSQLPKDRFSAERLKGVDSTLKIQPAELGDSAVYLCASSLRGQGDTQYFGPGTRLTVL.

Notes on this clone: Other nucleotide sequences in the sample specify the same CDR3. The V call is TRBV9, the J call TRBJ2-5, with TRBD1 as a possible D gene (6 bases). The germline V and J ends were trimmed by 2 bases and 3 bases, with 11 bases remaining between them. Germline V lookup: CDR1 SGDLS, CDR2 YYNGEE. The CDR3 has 14 amino acids. The CDR3 region has the DNA TGTGCCAGCAGCGTCGGGCAGGGGAAAGAGACCCAGTACTTC. Translation: CASSVGQGKETQYF.

V gene TRBV19 combines with J gene TRBJ2-3; no definite D call. V was pared by 5 bases and J by 3 bases, with 9 bases between. The CDR3 runs 13 residues. The germline V gene has CDR1 LNHDA and CDR2 SQIVND (reference sequence). The DNA for the CDR3 is TGTGCCAGTAGTTCCGACACGACAGATACGCAGTATTTT. It yields the protein CASSSDTTDTQYF.